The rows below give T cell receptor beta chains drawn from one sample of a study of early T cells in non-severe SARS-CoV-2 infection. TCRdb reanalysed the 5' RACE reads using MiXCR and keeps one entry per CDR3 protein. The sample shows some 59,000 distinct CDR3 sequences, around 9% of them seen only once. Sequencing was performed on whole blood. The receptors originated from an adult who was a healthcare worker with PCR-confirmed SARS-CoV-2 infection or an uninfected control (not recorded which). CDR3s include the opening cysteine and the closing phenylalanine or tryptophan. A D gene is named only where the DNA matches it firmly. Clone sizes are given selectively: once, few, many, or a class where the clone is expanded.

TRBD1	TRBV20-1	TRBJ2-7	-	CSASDRGFDEQYF	TGCAGTGCTTCCGACAGGGGGTTTGACGAGCAGTACTTC
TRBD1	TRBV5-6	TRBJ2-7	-	CASSSSKRNRGDYEQYF	TGTGCCAGCAGCTCATCCAAGAGGAACAGGGGGGACTACGAGCAGTACTTC
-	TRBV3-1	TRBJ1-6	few	CASSFRGLNSPLHF	TGTGCCAGCAGCTTCCGGGGCCTTAATTCACCCCTCCACTTT
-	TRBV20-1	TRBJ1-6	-	CSARLGPINSPLHF	TGCAGTGCTAGACTGGGGCCGATTAATTCACCCCTCCACTTT
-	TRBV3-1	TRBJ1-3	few	CASSPLSDGNTIYF	TGTGCCAGCAGCCCATTAAGTGATGGAAACACCATATATTTT
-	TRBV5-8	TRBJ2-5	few	CASSIGPFETQYF	TGTGCCAGCAGTATCGGACCTTTCGAGACCCAGTACTTC
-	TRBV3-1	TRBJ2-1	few	CASSQEGRNEQFF	TGTGCCAGCAGCCAAGAGGGCCGTAATGAGCAGTTCTTC
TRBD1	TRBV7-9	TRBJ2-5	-	CASSLMGQGRIKTQYF	TGTGCCAGCAGCTTAATGGGACAGGGACGGATAAAGACCCAGTACTTC
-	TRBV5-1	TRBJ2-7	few	CASSFWTGYEQYF	TGCGCCAGCAGCTTCTGGACGGGCTACGAGCAGTACTTC
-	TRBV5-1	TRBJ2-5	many	CASSTMDGQETQYF	TGCGCCAGCAGCACCATGGACGGGCAAGAGACCCAGTACTTC
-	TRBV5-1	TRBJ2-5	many	CASSLGGKAQYF	TGCGCCAGCAGCTTGGGTGGGAAAGCCCAGTACTTC
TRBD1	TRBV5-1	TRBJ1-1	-	CASSPDRGYSTEAFF	TGCGCCAGCAGCCCGGACAGGGGGTATAGCACTGAAGCTTTCTTT
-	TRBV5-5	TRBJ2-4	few	CASSGAELAKNIQYF	TGTGCCAGCAGTGGGGCGGAACTAGCCAAAAACATTCAGTACTTC
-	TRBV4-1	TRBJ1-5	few	CASSQGRLNYQEPQHF	TGCGCCAGCAGCCAGGGGAGACTCAACTACCAGGAGCCCCAGCATTTT
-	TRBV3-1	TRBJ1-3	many	CASSYYGEPGNTIYF	TGTGCCAGCTCGTACTACGGGGAGCCCGGAAACACCATATATTTT
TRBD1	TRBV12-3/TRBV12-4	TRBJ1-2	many	CASTSNTGQYYGYTF	TGTGCCAGCACCTCCAACACGGGACAGTACTATGGCTACACCTTC
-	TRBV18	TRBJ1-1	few	CASSQGAEAFF	TGTGCCAGCTCACAGGGGGCTGAAGCTTTCTTT